This T cell receptor (beta chain) was observed in a study of blood T cell repertoires in COVID-19 (dated by TCRdb to 2018 to 2020). Regarding the study in general: Samples from collaborators originated in the United States, Italy and Spain and spanned both the acute and convalescent phases of COVID-19. Deeply sampled blood TCRbeta repertoires from subjects exposed to, actively infected with, or recovered from COVID-19 were included in the dataset. Nearly every sample came with metadata listing a de-identified subject ID, COVID-19 status, age in years and sex. The prospective study material was composed of cDNA or gDNA derived from T cells, B-cell-depleted T cells, or PBMCs. Samples were obtained from the ongoing ImmuneRACE study (first 160 participants) and from 950 to 1,500 subjects provided by 6 global collaborators. Where HLA class I and class II types were available, the types were taken from metadata supplied by the sample provider, not from assay-based typing. A freely available public database, intended as a resource for researchers studying the immune response to SARS-CoV-2, is where the repertoires were released.

Whole blood was collected in K2EDTA tubes by collaborating institutions according to the institutions' own protocols. For TCRbeta analysis, collaborators shipped samples in one of three forms: frozen whole blood, isolated PBMCs, or DNA extracted from either of those sample types. The immunoSEQ Assay, a bias-controlled multiplex PCR, was used to amplify TCRbeta CDR3 regions from genomic DNA. Per the original workflow: The number of nucleated cells in each sample was estimated from the amplification of reference gene primers within the assay. To quantify the absolute abundance of each unique TCRbeta CDR3 rearrangement, sequence reads were collapsed and filtered. For each sample, productive Simpson clonality was calculated as the square root of Simpson's diversity index over productive rearrangements. TCRdb carries this immuneACCESS record with in-frame sequences only. Its versions omit some clonotypes, under half of them owing to an unresolved V gene in the studies checked, with the rest unexplained. From that table come the V and J calls and clone size; the DNA was used to work out D and trimming. In this sample the table shows around 170,000 clones, about 86% of which occur a single time. 5.5% to 8% of the sample comes from the top ten.

As to this clone: The clone's antigen remains unknown. The sample holds no much larger clone one base away, and base qualities are not on file.

Study-wide conclusions, independent of this receptor: The amount of clinical and demographic metadata varied by source and participant and was provided uncurated.

This receptor was identified in a man in his forties or fifties with active or convalescent COVID-19. The sequencing sample was made of peripheral blood.

The DNA sequence is TGTGCCAGCAGTGGGGACTTCACAGATACGCAGTATTTT. Translated, this is CASSGDFTDTQYF. Recombination connected TRBV2 to TRBJ2-3; TRBD2 is a possible D gene, resting on 6 matching bases. The CDR3, from cysteine to phenylalanine, totals 13 residues. The kept DNA is CDR3 alone, 39 bases in frame from the first base. As encoded in the germline V gene, CDR1 is SNHLY while CDR2 is FYNNEI. V lost 4 bases and J lost 2 bases; the stretch between them is 7 bases long.